This T cell receptor (beta chain) appears in the sequencing data of a study of shared clonotypes between healthy human individuals. Study-level background: The cohort comprised a couple of women and a few men. Their ages spanned 18 to 49 years. For every donor, three CD4 naive, three CD4 memory, two CD8 naive and one CD8 memory plates were used.

Concerning this clone itself: Its target is not known.

Naive CD8 populations comprised CD45RO-negative cells positively selected for CCR7, excluding terminally differentiated effector memory CD45RA+ cells. This CDR3 spans 13 amino acids. The ends were cut back, 4 bases at V and 5 bases at J, with 11 bases in the middle. Germline V CDR1 and CDR2: SEHNR, FQNEAQ (reference sequence). General observations from the study: Specimens sampled were limited to blood, with tissue repertoires likely differing.

For sorted subsets, approximately 180 ng DNA per replicate equaled roughly 30,000 T cell genomes. The table came from immunoSEQ multiplex PCR; TCRdb's copy has only in-frame clones and leaves some out. The sample consists of about 550,000 clones, around 95% of them appearing once. The sample was naive CD8+ T cells sorted from blood. The receptor's source is a young woman in good health. This sequence joins TRBV7-9 and TRBJ2-5, with D possibly TRBD1 on 5 matching bases. CDR3 nucleotide sequence: TGTGCCAGCAGCTGGGGCAGACAGGAGACCCAGTACTTC. Residues: CASSWGRQETQYF.